The rows below give T cell receptor beta chains drawn from one sample of a study of T-cell memory formation after mild COVID-19. TCRdb re-analysed the 5' RACE reads in MiXCR, keeping a single row per CDR3 protein. The sample holds fewer than 650,000 distinct CDR3 sequences, 17% seen once. The sequenced material came from PBMCs or a T cell subset sorted from them (not recorded which). These receptors originate from an adult woman who had mild COVID-19 (a few samples of this study predate the infection). Cell type and time point are not known. CDR3s include the opening cysteine and the closing phenylalanine or tryptophan. D genes are given only for firm matches. For some rows the clone size is stated as once, few or many, or as a class when expanded; others skip it.

V	size	J	D	CDR3	DNA
TRBV15	many	TRBJ2-1	TRBD2	CATSRRLAGDNEQFF	TGTGCCACCAGCAGAAGGCTAGCGGGGGACAATGAGCAGTTCTTC
TRBV4-1	few	TRBJ2-3	NA	CASSQDLARGTDTQYF	TGCGCCAGCAGCCAAGATCTGGCGAGGGGCACAGATACGCAGTATTTT
TRBV6-2/TRBV6-3	many	TRBJ2-1	TRBD1	CASNPQGQGRISSLNEQFF	TGTGCCAGCAACCCCCAGGGACAGGGAAGAATATCAAGCCTAAATGAGCAGTTCTTC
TRBV30	few	TRBJ1-5	NA	CAWSKNGNQPQHF	TGTGCCTGGAGTAAGAACGGCAATCAGCCCCAGCATTTT
TRBV5-1	few	TRBJ2-5	NA	CASSSEPKETQYF	TGCGCCAGCAGCTCTGAACCAAAAGAGACCCAGTACTTC
TRBV9	NA	TRBJ2-1	NA	CASSDGGSGGSYNEQFF	TGTGCCAGCAGCGATGGGGGTAGCGGAGGTTCCTACAATGAGCAGTTCTTC
TRBV20-1	NA	TRBJ1-2	NA	CSARDGAVYGYTF	TGCAGTGCTAGGGATGGAGCCGTCTATGGCTACACCTTC
TRBV15	NA	TRBJ2-7	NA	CATSSMGGLDEQYF	TGTGCCACCAGCTCGATGGGGGGGCTGGACGAGCAGTACTTC
TRBV25-1	few	TRBJ1-3	TRBD1	CASSATTGNGNTIYF	TGTGCCAGCAGTGCCACGACAGGGAACGGAAACACCATATATTTT
TRBV2	NA	TRBJ1-5	NA	CASSEGWQGFSNQPQHF	TGTGCCAGCAGTGAAGGATGGCAGGGGTTTAGCAATCAGCCCCAGCATTTT
TRBV12-3/TRBV12-4	few	TRBJ1-4	NA	CASSSNRARGEKLFF	TGTGCCAGCAGTTCCAACAGGGCACGAGGTGAAAAACTGTTTTTT
TRBV4-3	few	TRBJ2-1	TRBD2	CASSGRAYNEQFF	TGCGCCTCCAGCGGGAGGGCCTACAATGAGCAGTTCTTC
TRBV5-1	NA	TRBJ2-2	NA	CASSPQAPAGAGELFF	TGCGCCAGCAGCCCTCAGGCGCCCGCTGGGGCCGGGGAGCTGTTTTTT
TRBV7-9	few	TRBJ2-7	NA	CASSLIYEPYEQYF	TGTGCCAGCAGCTTAATTTATGAACCCTACGAGCAGTACTTC
TRBV15	NA	TRBJ1-1	TRBD1	CATSRKQGWNTEAFF	TGTGCCACCAGCAGGAAACAGGGGTGGAACACTGAAGCTTTCTTT
TRBV20-1	NA	TRBJ2-1	NA	CSAREAGATAKWEQFF	TGCAGTGCTAGAGAGGCGGGGGCAACGGCTAAATGGGAGCAGTTCTTC
TRBV7-2	few	TRBJ1-3	NA	CASSLAFDRNSGNTIYF	TGTGCCAGCAGCTTAGCCTTCGACCGAAACTCTGGAAACACCATATATTTT
TRBV2	NA	TRBJ2-7	NA	CASSARQALYEQYF	TGTGCCAGCAGTGCCCGACAGGCCCTCTACGAGCAGTACTTC